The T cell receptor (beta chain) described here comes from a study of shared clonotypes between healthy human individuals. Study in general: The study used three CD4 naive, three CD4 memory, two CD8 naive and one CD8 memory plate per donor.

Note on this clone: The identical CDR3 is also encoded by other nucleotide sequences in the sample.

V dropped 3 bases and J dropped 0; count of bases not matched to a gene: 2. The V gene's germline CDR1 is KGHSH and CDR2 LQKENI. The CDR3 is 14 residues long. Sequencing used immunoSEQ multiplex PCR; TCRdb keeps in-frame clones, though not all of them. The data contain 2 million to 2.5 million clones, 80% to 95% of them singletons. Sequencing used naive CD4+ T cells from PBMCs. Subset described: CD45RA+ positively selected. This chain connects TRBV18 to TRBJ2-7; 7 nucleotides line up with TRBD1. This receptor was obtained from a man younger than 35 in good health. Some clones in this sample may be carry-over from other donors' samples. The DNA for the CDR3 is TGTGCCAGCTCACCGGGACAGAACTCCTACGAGCAGTACTTC. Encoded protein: CASSPGQNSYEQYF.